Presented here are 25 T cell receptor beta chains from one specimen sequenced in a study of vaccination and CD4 T cells after COVID-19. For these receptors, no antigen is known. Scientists ran DNA taken from cultured CD4+ T cells through the Oncomine TCR Beta short-read assay for sequencing. TCRdb re-analysed the PCR reads in MiXCR, keeping a single row per CDR3 protein. The data show 20,000 to 30,000 distinct CDR3 sequences, about three fifths seen once. Treatment indicated: roughly 11-day PBMC culture with coronavirus spike peptide pools or control peptides (ViraFEST assay). The specimen sequenced was CD4+ T cells from blood, cultured in vitro. The receptors originated from a human donor who had recovered from COVID-19.

The CDR3 nucleotides read TGTGCCAGTAGTCGAGGCTTCGGGACAGATACGCAGTATTTT. Translating it yields CASSRGFGTDTQYF. The chain couples TRBV19 to TRBJ2-3; D gene unclear. With 5 bases removed from V and 3 bases from J, the gap between germline ends came to 12 bases. Germline CDR1 LNHDA, CDR2 SQIVND (reference sequence). The CDR3 is made up of 14 amino acids. Based on the CDR3 plus reference TRBV19 and TRBJ2-3, the full variable domain is DGGITQSPKYLFRKEGQNVTLSCEQNLNHDAMYWYRQDPGQGLRLIYYSQIVNDFQKGDIAEGYSVSREKKESFPLTVTSAQKNPTAFYLCASSRGFGTDTQYFGPGTRLTVL.

This clonotype was recorded a few times. V is TRBV2 and J is TRBJ2-5; D gene unclear. Germline-derived CDR1 and CDR2 are SNHLY and FYNNEI. CDR3 length equals 14 residues. The germline V and J ends were trimmed by 0 bases and 5 bases, with 10 bases remaining between them. As DNA, the CDR3 is TGTGCCAGCAGTGAAGCTGGTTGGGTGGAGACCCAGTACTTC. It is translated as CASSEAGWVETQYF.

This chain uses TRBV29-1 with TRBJ2-1; possibly TRBD2 for D (6 bases). The germline CDR1 and CDR2 sequences are SQVTM and ANQGSEA. Trimming cost V 7 bases and J 8 bases, with 15 bases left between them. The CDR3 contains 12 residues. The CDR3 here is CSATLTSDEQFF. CDR3 coding DNA: TGCAGCGCGACCCTGACTAGTGATGAGCAGTTCTTC.

This clonotype appeared a few times. The chain combines TRBV28 with TRBJ2-3; D call uncertain. Germline CDR1 MDHEN, CDR2 SYDVKM. The CDR3 is 12 amino acids. Trimming pared 3 bases from V and 4 bases from J, leaving 5 bases between. CDR3 nucleotide sequence: TGTGCCAGCAGTTTTTTGTCAGATACGCAGTATTTT. This sequence encodes CASSFLSDTQYF. Combining the CDR3 with reference TRBV28 and TRBJ2-3 gives the whole variable domain DVKVTQSSRYLVKRTGEKVFLECVQDMDHENMFWYRQDPGLGLRLIYFSYDVKMKEKGDIPEGYSVSREKKERFSLILESASTNQTSMYLCASSFLSDTQYFGPGTRLTVL.

This chain joins TRBV7-2 and TRBJ1-5; unclear D gene. V gave up 5 bases and J gave up 5 bases, with 10 bases separating them. This CDR3 contains 13 residues. Germline V lookup: CDR1 SGHTA, CDR2 FQGNSA. The CDR3 coding sequence is TGTGCCAGCAGCGCCTTCGGGGATCAGCCCCAGCATTTT. This translates into CASSAFGDQPQHF.

V is TRBV27 and J is TRBJ2-2; either TRBD1 or TRBD2 may fit D (7 bases each). This CDR3 spans 15 amino acids. V gave up 8 bases and J gave up 6 bases, with 19 bases separating them. The germline gives CDR1 MNHEY, CDR2 SMNVEV (reference sequence). CDR3 sequence (DNA): TGTGCCAGCGGGGCTCAGGGGAGGGGGCCCGGGGAGCTGTTTTTT. It specifies CASGAQGRGPGELFF.

In its sample, this clonotype was seen a few times. The chain uses TRBV7-9 and TRBJ1-5; no clear D. The V end lost 2 bases, the J end lost 7 bases, and 9 bases lay between the germline ends. CDR3 length: 13 amino acids. Germline assignment: CDR1 SEHNR and CDR2 FQNEAQ (reference sequence). The CDR3 nucleotides read TGTGCCAGCAGCTTAAAGGGCACACAGCCCCAGCATTTT. Its translation: CASSLKGTQPQHF.

This chain links TRBV19 with TRBJ2-7, with 8 bases that match TRBD1. The trim removed 10 bases at V and 3 bases at J, leaving 8 bases unmatched. The CDR3 runs to 13 residues. The germline V gene has CDR1 LNHDA and CDR2 SQIVND (reference sequence). The CDR3 spells CATGTGPDYEQYF. The CDR3 DNA sequence: TGTGCCACCGGGACAGGTCCCGACTACGAGCAGTACTTC. The entire variable domain, with the rest obtained from reference TRBV19 and TRBJ2-7, is as follows: DGGITQSPKYLFRKEGQNVTLSCEQNLNHDAMYWYRQDPGQGLRLIYYSQIVNDFQKGDIAEGYSVSREKKESFPLTVTSAQKNPTAFYLCATGTGPDYEQYFGPGTRLTVT.

Written as DNA, the CDR3 is TGTGCCAGCAGCTTAGCCCCGGGACAGGGCTACGAGCAGTACTTC. This sequence encodes CASSLAPGQGYEQYF. This chain connects TRBV7-2 to TRBJ2-7, with 9 bases aligning to TRBD1. CDR3 length: 15 amino acids. The germline V gene encodes CDR1 SGHTA and CDR2 FQGNSA. With V trimmed by 0 bases and J by 3 bases, 3 bases remained unmatched.

V gene TRBV7-2 combines with J gene TRBJ1-2; D may be TRBD1 (5 bases). The V gene's germline CDR1 is SGHTA and CDR2 FQGNSA. With 3 bases removed from V and 7 bases from J, the gap between germline ends came to 21 bases. The CDR3 is 16 amino acids. The CDR3 DNA sequence: TGTGCCAGCAGCTTGACCGCAGGGAGATTTAGGGGTGGCTACACCTTC. The encoded protein is CASSLTAGRFRGGYTF.

This clonotype has more than one count but fewer than ten. V and J are TRBV18 and TRBJ1-5; D unresolved. V was trimmed by 3 bases and J by 6 bases, leaving 6 bases between them. Germline CDR1 reads KGHSH; CDR2 reads LQKENI. This CDR3 comprises 12 residues. The CDR3 nucleotides are TGTGCCAGCTCACCCAGGTCTCAGCCCCAGCATTTT. Amino acids: CASSPRSQPQHF.

V and J are TRBV6-2 or TRBV6-3 and TRBJ2-7; 11 positions match TRBD1. After removal of 5 bases from V and 9 bases from J, the junction contained 12 bases not matched to a gene. Germline V CDR1 and CDR2: MNHEY, SVGEGT. The CDR3 runs 15 residues. CDR3 region: CASSPRTGGALGQYF. The CDR3 DNA is TGTGCCAGCAGTCCCCGGACAGGGGGCGCCTTGGGGCAGTACTTC.

The chain combines TRBV11-2 with TRBJ1-6; 7 bases match TRBD1. The CDR3 loop spans 18 amino acids. J lost 5 bases, V lost 3 bases, and 13 bases had no gene match. Germline V gene data show CDR1 as SGHAT and CDR2 as FQNNGV. The CDR3 bases are TGTGCCAGCAGCTTTGCTCGATCGGAGACAGGGAATAATTCACCCCTCCACTTT. Amino acids: CASSFARSETGNNSPLHF. The full variable domain, in which reference TRBV11-2 and TRBJ1-6 provide the parts outside the CDR3, is EAGVAQSPRYKIIEKRQSVAFWCNPISGHATLYWYQQILGQGPKLLIQFQNNGVVDDSQLPKDRFSAERLKGVDSTLKIQPAKLEDSAVYLCASSFARSETGNNSPLHFGNGTRLTVT.

This sequence joins TRBV12-3 or TRBV12-4 and TRBJ1-3; D unresolved. Trimming took 6 bases from V and 1 from J, leaving 10 bases between them. This CDR3 is built from 14 residues. CDR3 in DNA: TGTGCCAGCAGCTCCGGCCATTCTGGAAACACCATATATTTT. Protein product: CASSSGHSGNTIYF.

The chain joins TRBV27 to TRBJ2-7, with 8 bases that match TRBD2. The CDR3 runs 15 residues. Germline V lookup: CDR1 MNHEY, CDR2 SMNVEV (reference sequence). Unmatched junction bases numbered 11, after V lost 5 bases and J lost 5 bases. The CDR3 here is CASSPSSGKRDEQYF. The CDR3 DNA reads TGTGCCAGCAGTCCCAGTAGCGGGAAACGGGACGAGCAGTACTTC.

The chain uses TRBV30 and TRBJ2-5; the D gene is possibly TRBD2 (5 bases). The CDR3 spans 13 residues. Germline lookup yields CDR1 GTSNPN and CDR2 SVGIG (reference sequence). Trimming stripped 3 bases from V and 1 base from J, with 9 bases between. The CDR3 DNA sequence: TGTGCCTGGAGACAGAGCGGCCAAGAGACCCAGTACTTC. Its protein product is CAWRQSGQETQYF.

This clonotype was detected only once. The J gene is TRBJ2-3, the V gene TRBV6-2 or TRBV6-3; D not certain. CDR3 size: 12 residues. The germline V gene has CDR1 MNHEY and CDR2 SVGEGT. Trimming cost V 5 bases and J 4 bases, with 7 bases left between them. The CDR3 here is CASSNYPDTQYF. For the CDR3, the DNA is TGTGCCAGCAGTAACTACCCAGATACGCAGTATTTT.

V and J are TRBV28 and TRBJ2-1; 10 bases align to TRBD2. CDR1 and CDR2 (germline): MDHEN, SYDVKM. This CDR3 contains 15 residues. The V gene end was trimmed by 3 bases and the J gene end by 2 bases; junction bases not matched to a gene: 1. This CDR3 is CASSLSGRAYNEQFF. The CDR3 DNA is TGTGCCAGCAGTTTGAGCGGGAGGGCCTACAATGAGCAGTTCTTC.

This chain connects TRBV7-8 to TRBJ1-2, with TRBD1 identical over 9 bases. Germline CDR1 SGHVS, CDR2 FQNEAQ. The ends lost 5 bases at V and 6 bases at J; junction bases unmatched: 13. The CDR3 loop spans 16 amino acids. The CDR3 sequence is CASSPQTGTGINGYTF. CDR3 nucleotides: TGTGCCAGCAGCCCCCAAACCGGGACAGGGATCAATGGCTACACCTTC.

The chain is built from TRBV19 and TRBJ2-7; maybe TRBD1 (5 bases). CDR3 length: 15 amino acids. Germline V gene sequence: CDR1 LNHDA, CDR2 SQIVND (reference sequence). V was clipped by 6 bases and J by 7 bases, with 22 bases between them. The CDR3 bases are TGTGCCAGTAGGCCTTCGGACATATCTACGGATGAGCAGTACTTC. This sequence encodes CASRPSDISTDEQYF.

This clonotype showed up just a few times. This rearrangement joins TRBV20-1 to TRBJ1-5, with 7 bases that match TRBD1. The CDR3 is made up of 16 amino acids. Germline V gene data show CDR1 as DFQATT and CDR2 as SNEGSKA (reference sequence). The J segment lost 0 bases and the V segment lost 2 bases, leaving 7 bases of the junction unmatched. CDR3 loop: CSARRRGLYSNQPQHF. DNA for the CDR3: TGCAGTGCTAGAAGGAGGGGGCTTTATAGCAATCAGCCCCAGCATTTT.

The chain couples TRBV5-4 to TRBJ2-1; 10 positions agree with TRBD2. The germline gives CDR1 SGHNT, CDR2 YYREEE (reference sequence). Germline trimming cut 4 bases from V and 5 bases from J; bases unmatched to any gene: 6. The CDR3 extends over 15 amino acids. The chain's CDR3 is CASSPTSGVNNEQFF. The CDR3 coding sequence is TGTGCCAGCAGCCCCACTAGCGGGGTCAACAATGAGCAGTTCTTC.

The chain is built from TRBV6-1 and TRBJ2-5; D is perhaps TRBD2 (5 bases). Germline CDR1 MNHNS, CDR2 SASEGT. The CDR3 spans 13 residues. The ends were cut back, 6 bases at V and 5 bases at J, with 13 bases in the middle. The CDR3 bases are TGTGCCAGCAGGTGGACGAGGAGGGAGACCCAGTACTTC. It specifies CASRWTRRETQYF.

A remark on this clonotype: Mismatch with germline at one junction end may stem from a read error. V and J are TRBV6-5 and TRBJ1-1; D gene ambiguous. This CDR3 is built from 14 residues. CDR1 MNHEY and CDR2 SVGAGI come from the germline V gene. The CDR3 reads CASSSGKMNSEAFF. The CDR3 bases are TGTGCCAGCAGTTCCGGGAAAATGAACAGTGAAGCTTTCTTT.

The chain recombines TRBV28 with TRBJ1-6; 8 nucleotides align to TRBD1. V lost 5 bases to trimming and J lost 7 bases; unmatched junction nucleotides: 13. Per germline, CDR1 MDHEN and CDR2 SYDVKM. This CDR3 region has 17 residues. DNA of the CDR3: TGTGCCAGCAGTCCCACGGGCAGGGGGCGCCGGAATTCACCCCTCCACTTT. Protein product: CASSPTGRGRRNSPLHF. Full variable domain (missing parts from reference TRBV28 and TRBJ1-6): DVKVTQSSRYLVKRTGEKVFLECVQDMDHENMFWYRQDPGLGLRLIYFSYDVKMKEKGDIPEGYSVSREKKERFSLILESASTNQTSMYLCASSPTGRGRRNSPLHFGNGTRLTVT.